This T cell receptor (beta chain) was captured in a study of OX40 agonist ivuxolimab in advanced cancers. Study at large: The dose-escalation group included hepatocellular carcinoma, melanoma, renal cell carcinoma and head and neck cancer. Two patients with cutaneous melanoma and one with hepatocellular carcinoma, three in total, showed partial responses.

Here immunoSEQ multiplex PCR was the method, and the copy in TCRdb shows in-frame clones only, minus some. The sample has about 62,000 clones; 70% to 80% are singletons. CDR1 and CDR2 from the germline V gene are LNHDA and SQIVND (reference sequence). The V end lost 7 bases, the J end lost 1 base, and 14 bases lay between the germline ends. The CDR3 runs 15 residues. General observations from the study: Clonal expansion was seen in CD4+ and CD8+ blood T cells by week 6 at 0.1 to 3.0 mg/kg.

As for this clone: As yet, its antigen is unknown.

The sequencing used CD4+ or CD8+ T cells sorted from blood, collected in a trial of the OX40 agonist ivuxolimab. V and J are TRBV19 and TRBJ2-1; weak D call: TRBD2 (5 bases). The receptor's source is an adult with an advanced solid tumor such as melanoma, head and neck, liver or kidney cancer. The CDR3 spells CASTVIGESYNEQFF. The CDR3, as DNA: TGTGCCAGTACCGTCATCGGGGAATCCTACAATGAGCAGTTCTTC. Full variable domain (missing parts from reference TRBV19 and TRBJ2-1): DGGITQSPKYLFRKEGQNVTLSCEQNLNHDAMYWYRQDPGQGLRLIYYSQIVNDFQKGDIAEGYSVSREKKESFPLTVTSAQKNPTAFYLCASTVIGESYNEQFFGPGTRLTVL.